The rows below give T cell receptor beta chains drawn from one sample of a study of blood T cells in healthy people across ages. TCRdb reprocessed the 5' RACE reads via MiXCR and lists one record per CDR3 protein. The data hold approximately 360,000 distinct CDR3 sequences, with about half observed a single time. The material sequenced was blood. These receptors were collected from a man in his sixties in good health. The CDR3 runs from the conserved cysteine through the conserved F or W. The order of the fields is clone size, D gene, V gene, J gene, CDR3 protein, CDR3 DNA. The D gene is left open where the match is weak. Size values are once, few and many counts, or a class for expanded clones, and some rows have none.

>few|.|TRBV12-3/TRBV12-4|TRBJ2-7
CASRRDIYEQYF
TGTGCCAGCAGACGAGACATCTACGAGCAGTACTTC
>few|TRBD1|TRBV15|TRBJ2-3
CATSRDPDRISTDTQYF
TGTGCCACCAGCAGAGATCCGGACAGGATTAGCACAGATACGCAGTATTTT
>many|.|TRBV12-3/TRBV12-4|TRBJ2-4
CASSFPLGASAGIQYF
TGTGCCAGCAGTTTCCCCCTTGGGGCCTCCGCCGGCATTCAGTACTTC
>.|.|TRBV12-3/TRBV12-4|TRBJ1-2
CASRKPSNYGYTF
TGTGCCAGCAGGAAGCCTTCTAACTATGGCTACACCTTC
>few|TRBD1|TRBV27|TRBJ1-6
CASRGNRQGGNSPLHF
TGTGCCAGCAGGGGGAATAGACAGGGGGGAAATTCACCCCTCCACTTT
>.|.|TRBV5-6|TRBJ2-1
CASTKRGSIFWNEQFF
TGTGCCAGCACCAAAAGAGGGTCTATTTTTTGGAATGAGCAGTTCTTC
>.|TRBD2|TRBV9|TRBJ2-1
CASSALPGGQNEQFF
TGTGCCAGCAGCGCCCTCCCGGGGGGGCAGAATGAGCAGTTCTTC
>.|.|TRBV7-2|TRBJ2-5
CASSLYQETPYF
TGTGCCAGCAGCTTGTACCAAGAGACCCCGTACTTC
>once|.|TRBV7-9|TRBJ1-1
CASSPPTGPEAFF
TGTGCCAGCAGCCCACCTACAGGGCCTGAAGCTTTCTTT
>.|.|TRBV10-3|TRBJ2-1
CAISPTMRTDNEQFF
TGTGCCATCAGTCCTACAATGAGGACGGACAATGAGCAGTTCTTC
>.|TRBD2|TRBV7-2|TRBJ2-7
CASSVTSGTYEQYF
TGTGCCAGCAGCGTGACTAGCGGGACCTACGAGCAGTACTTC
>.|TRBD1|TRBV20-1|TRBJ1-2
CSAQQGAGYGYTF
TGCAGTGCTCAACAGGGGGCTGGCTATGGCTACACCTTC
>many|TRBD1|TRBV7-2|TRBJ2-3
CASSQRSGTGNLVGTQYF
TGTGCCAGCAGTCAAAGATCCGGGACAGGGAACTTAGTGGGTACGCAGTATTTT
>.|TRBD1|TRBV5-6|TRBJ2-1
CASSRDRGIRNEQFF
TGTGCCAGCAGCCGGGACAGGGGGATTCGGAATGAGCAGTTCTTC
>.|.|TRBV20-1|TRBJ2-5
CSARGRKAQETQYF
TGCAGTGCTAGAGGTCGTAAGGCGCAGGAGACCCAGTACTTC
>.|.|TRBV7-8|TRBJ2-1
CASSHTGYAYNEQFF
TGTGCCAGCAGCCACACAGGGTATGCTTACAATGAGCAGTTCTTC
>.|.|TRBV5-5|TRBJ2-5
CASSLVGPLQETQYF
TGTGCCAGCAGCTTGGTGGGGCCATTACAAGAGACCCAGTACTTC
>few|TRBD1|TRBV4-2|TRBJ1-2
CASSQDPQGANYGYTF
TGTGCCAGCAGCCAAGATCCCCAGGGGGCTAACTATGGCTACACCTTC
>.|TRBD2|TRBV12-3/TRBV12-4|TRBJ2-7
CASSSVNGGALEQYF
TGTGCCAGCAGTTCCGTAAACGGGGGGGCTCTTGAGCAGTACTTC
>.|.|TRBV5-1|TRBJ2-1
CASSSRRGRFF
TGCGCCAGCAGCTCAAGACGGGGACGGTTCTTC
>.|TRBD2|TRBV7-2|TRBJ2-1
CASSLSPPGLGYNEQFF
TGTGCCAGCAGCTTAAGTCCACCGGGACTAGGCTACAATGAGCAGTTCTTC
>.|.|TRBV6-1|TRBJ2-7
CASSEGGAGVHEQYF
TGTGCCAGCAGTGAAGGGGGGGCGGGAGTCCACGAGCAGTACTTC
>.|.|TRBV2|TRBJ2-3
CASSVGGTYVTDTQYF
TGTGCCAGCAGTGTGGGGGGCACCTATGTCACAGATACGCAGTATTTT
>.|.|TRBV30|TRBJ2-7
CAWSKGAGEQYF
TGTGCCTGGAGCAAGGGGGCGGGGGAGCAGTACTTC
>.|.|TRBV4-2|TRBJ1-2
CASRRDGYGYTF
TGTGCCAGCCGACGGGACGGCTATGGCTACACCTTC
>.|.|TRBV7-2|TRBJ2-7
CASSPSGHLEEQYF
TGTGCCAGCAGCCCCTCCGGCCACTTGGAGGAGCAGTACTTC
>.|.|TRBV12-3/TRBV12-4|TRBJ2-7
CASSPYFLNSGEQYF
TGTGCCAGCAGTCCCTACTTCCTAAACAGCGGCGAGCAGTACTTC
>once|.|TRBV7-2|TRBJ2-1
CASSLVRGGGNEQFF
TGTGCCAGCAGCTTAGTGCGGGGCGGTGGCAATGAGCAGTTCTTC